One and the same sample provided the 3 T cell receptor beta chains below, sequenced in a study of shared clonotypes between healthy human individuals. The repertoire was sequenced with immunoSEQ multiplex PCR; TCRdb's copy has only in-frame clones and lacks some. Of under 1,100,000 clones in the sample, roughly 74% were seen once. The sequenced sample consisted of memory CD4+ T cells from PBMCs. Subset given: CD45RA-negative fraction. The source is a man between 18 and 35 years old in good health. Some clones in this sample may be carry-over from other donors' samples.

In its sample, this clone was seen once. The chain uses TRBV21-1 and TRBJ1-5; the D segment call TRBD1 is taken from the table without a DNA check. TRBV21-1 is reported as a pseudogene. The CDR3 totals 17 residues. CDR3 loop: CASSRRRQGVSNQPQHF. DNA of the CDR3: TGTGCCAGCAGCAGGCGGAGACAGGGCGTTAGCAATCAGCCCCAGCATTTT.

The chain combines TRBV11-2 with TRBJ2-7; D might be TRBD1 or TRBD2, each matching 7 bases. CDR3 length: 16 amino acids. Trimming stripped 1 base from V and 4 bases from J, with 17 bases between. Germline V lookup: CDR1 SGHAT, CDR2 FQNNGV. The CDR3 sequence: CASSLGQGGIKYEQYF. CDR3 nucleotides: TGTGCCAGCAGCTTAGGACAGGGAGGGATTAAGTACGAGCAGTACTTC.

The rearrangement links TRBV7-2 to TRBJ2-7, with 8 bases identical to TRBD2. This CDR3 is 15 amino acids long. V lost 6 bases and J lost 2; bases outside the gene matches: 9. Germline-derived CDR1 and CDR2 are SGHTA and FQGNSA. This chain's CDR3 is CASREGIAGPYEQYF. CDR3 DNA: TGTGCCAGCAGGGAGGGTATAGCGGGACCCTACGAGCAGTACTTC. Full variable domain (outside the CDR3, taken from reference TRBV7-2 and TRBJ2-7): GAGVSQSPSNKVTEKGKDVELRCDPISGHTALYWYRQSLGQGLEFLIYFQGNSAPDKSGLPSDRFSAERTGGSVSTLTIQRTQQEDSAVYLCASREGIAGPYEQYFGPGTRLTVT.